This T cell receptor (beta chain) came from a study of blood T cell repertoires in COVID-19. Study at large: From the United States, Italy and Spain came samples of acute and convalescent COVID-19. The cDNA or gDNA used as material had been derived from T cells, B-cell-depleted T cells, or PBMCs.

Per the original methods: Amplification from reference gene primers served as the basis for estimated nucleated cell counts. The table came from immunoSEQ multiplex PCR; TCRdb's copy has only in-frame clones and leaves some out. Clonal size and the V and J genes are those of that table, whereas D and trimming came from the DNA. The sample contains 55,000 to 80,000 clones, just under 85% of which appear only once. Germline CDR1 reads SGHVS; CDR2 reads FQNEAQ. V lost 1 base, J lost 5 bases, and 14 bases lay in between. CDR3 length equals 16 residues. The TCR was taken from a man between 70 and 80 years old with acute or convalescent COVID-19. Sequenced material: peripheral blood. The gene calls are TRBV7-8 and TRBJ2-2; unclear D gene. The CDR3 DNA is TGTGCCAGCAGCTTAGTCGAGGTCTACGGAACCGGGGAGCTGTTTTTT. Amino acids: CASSLVEVYGTGELFF.